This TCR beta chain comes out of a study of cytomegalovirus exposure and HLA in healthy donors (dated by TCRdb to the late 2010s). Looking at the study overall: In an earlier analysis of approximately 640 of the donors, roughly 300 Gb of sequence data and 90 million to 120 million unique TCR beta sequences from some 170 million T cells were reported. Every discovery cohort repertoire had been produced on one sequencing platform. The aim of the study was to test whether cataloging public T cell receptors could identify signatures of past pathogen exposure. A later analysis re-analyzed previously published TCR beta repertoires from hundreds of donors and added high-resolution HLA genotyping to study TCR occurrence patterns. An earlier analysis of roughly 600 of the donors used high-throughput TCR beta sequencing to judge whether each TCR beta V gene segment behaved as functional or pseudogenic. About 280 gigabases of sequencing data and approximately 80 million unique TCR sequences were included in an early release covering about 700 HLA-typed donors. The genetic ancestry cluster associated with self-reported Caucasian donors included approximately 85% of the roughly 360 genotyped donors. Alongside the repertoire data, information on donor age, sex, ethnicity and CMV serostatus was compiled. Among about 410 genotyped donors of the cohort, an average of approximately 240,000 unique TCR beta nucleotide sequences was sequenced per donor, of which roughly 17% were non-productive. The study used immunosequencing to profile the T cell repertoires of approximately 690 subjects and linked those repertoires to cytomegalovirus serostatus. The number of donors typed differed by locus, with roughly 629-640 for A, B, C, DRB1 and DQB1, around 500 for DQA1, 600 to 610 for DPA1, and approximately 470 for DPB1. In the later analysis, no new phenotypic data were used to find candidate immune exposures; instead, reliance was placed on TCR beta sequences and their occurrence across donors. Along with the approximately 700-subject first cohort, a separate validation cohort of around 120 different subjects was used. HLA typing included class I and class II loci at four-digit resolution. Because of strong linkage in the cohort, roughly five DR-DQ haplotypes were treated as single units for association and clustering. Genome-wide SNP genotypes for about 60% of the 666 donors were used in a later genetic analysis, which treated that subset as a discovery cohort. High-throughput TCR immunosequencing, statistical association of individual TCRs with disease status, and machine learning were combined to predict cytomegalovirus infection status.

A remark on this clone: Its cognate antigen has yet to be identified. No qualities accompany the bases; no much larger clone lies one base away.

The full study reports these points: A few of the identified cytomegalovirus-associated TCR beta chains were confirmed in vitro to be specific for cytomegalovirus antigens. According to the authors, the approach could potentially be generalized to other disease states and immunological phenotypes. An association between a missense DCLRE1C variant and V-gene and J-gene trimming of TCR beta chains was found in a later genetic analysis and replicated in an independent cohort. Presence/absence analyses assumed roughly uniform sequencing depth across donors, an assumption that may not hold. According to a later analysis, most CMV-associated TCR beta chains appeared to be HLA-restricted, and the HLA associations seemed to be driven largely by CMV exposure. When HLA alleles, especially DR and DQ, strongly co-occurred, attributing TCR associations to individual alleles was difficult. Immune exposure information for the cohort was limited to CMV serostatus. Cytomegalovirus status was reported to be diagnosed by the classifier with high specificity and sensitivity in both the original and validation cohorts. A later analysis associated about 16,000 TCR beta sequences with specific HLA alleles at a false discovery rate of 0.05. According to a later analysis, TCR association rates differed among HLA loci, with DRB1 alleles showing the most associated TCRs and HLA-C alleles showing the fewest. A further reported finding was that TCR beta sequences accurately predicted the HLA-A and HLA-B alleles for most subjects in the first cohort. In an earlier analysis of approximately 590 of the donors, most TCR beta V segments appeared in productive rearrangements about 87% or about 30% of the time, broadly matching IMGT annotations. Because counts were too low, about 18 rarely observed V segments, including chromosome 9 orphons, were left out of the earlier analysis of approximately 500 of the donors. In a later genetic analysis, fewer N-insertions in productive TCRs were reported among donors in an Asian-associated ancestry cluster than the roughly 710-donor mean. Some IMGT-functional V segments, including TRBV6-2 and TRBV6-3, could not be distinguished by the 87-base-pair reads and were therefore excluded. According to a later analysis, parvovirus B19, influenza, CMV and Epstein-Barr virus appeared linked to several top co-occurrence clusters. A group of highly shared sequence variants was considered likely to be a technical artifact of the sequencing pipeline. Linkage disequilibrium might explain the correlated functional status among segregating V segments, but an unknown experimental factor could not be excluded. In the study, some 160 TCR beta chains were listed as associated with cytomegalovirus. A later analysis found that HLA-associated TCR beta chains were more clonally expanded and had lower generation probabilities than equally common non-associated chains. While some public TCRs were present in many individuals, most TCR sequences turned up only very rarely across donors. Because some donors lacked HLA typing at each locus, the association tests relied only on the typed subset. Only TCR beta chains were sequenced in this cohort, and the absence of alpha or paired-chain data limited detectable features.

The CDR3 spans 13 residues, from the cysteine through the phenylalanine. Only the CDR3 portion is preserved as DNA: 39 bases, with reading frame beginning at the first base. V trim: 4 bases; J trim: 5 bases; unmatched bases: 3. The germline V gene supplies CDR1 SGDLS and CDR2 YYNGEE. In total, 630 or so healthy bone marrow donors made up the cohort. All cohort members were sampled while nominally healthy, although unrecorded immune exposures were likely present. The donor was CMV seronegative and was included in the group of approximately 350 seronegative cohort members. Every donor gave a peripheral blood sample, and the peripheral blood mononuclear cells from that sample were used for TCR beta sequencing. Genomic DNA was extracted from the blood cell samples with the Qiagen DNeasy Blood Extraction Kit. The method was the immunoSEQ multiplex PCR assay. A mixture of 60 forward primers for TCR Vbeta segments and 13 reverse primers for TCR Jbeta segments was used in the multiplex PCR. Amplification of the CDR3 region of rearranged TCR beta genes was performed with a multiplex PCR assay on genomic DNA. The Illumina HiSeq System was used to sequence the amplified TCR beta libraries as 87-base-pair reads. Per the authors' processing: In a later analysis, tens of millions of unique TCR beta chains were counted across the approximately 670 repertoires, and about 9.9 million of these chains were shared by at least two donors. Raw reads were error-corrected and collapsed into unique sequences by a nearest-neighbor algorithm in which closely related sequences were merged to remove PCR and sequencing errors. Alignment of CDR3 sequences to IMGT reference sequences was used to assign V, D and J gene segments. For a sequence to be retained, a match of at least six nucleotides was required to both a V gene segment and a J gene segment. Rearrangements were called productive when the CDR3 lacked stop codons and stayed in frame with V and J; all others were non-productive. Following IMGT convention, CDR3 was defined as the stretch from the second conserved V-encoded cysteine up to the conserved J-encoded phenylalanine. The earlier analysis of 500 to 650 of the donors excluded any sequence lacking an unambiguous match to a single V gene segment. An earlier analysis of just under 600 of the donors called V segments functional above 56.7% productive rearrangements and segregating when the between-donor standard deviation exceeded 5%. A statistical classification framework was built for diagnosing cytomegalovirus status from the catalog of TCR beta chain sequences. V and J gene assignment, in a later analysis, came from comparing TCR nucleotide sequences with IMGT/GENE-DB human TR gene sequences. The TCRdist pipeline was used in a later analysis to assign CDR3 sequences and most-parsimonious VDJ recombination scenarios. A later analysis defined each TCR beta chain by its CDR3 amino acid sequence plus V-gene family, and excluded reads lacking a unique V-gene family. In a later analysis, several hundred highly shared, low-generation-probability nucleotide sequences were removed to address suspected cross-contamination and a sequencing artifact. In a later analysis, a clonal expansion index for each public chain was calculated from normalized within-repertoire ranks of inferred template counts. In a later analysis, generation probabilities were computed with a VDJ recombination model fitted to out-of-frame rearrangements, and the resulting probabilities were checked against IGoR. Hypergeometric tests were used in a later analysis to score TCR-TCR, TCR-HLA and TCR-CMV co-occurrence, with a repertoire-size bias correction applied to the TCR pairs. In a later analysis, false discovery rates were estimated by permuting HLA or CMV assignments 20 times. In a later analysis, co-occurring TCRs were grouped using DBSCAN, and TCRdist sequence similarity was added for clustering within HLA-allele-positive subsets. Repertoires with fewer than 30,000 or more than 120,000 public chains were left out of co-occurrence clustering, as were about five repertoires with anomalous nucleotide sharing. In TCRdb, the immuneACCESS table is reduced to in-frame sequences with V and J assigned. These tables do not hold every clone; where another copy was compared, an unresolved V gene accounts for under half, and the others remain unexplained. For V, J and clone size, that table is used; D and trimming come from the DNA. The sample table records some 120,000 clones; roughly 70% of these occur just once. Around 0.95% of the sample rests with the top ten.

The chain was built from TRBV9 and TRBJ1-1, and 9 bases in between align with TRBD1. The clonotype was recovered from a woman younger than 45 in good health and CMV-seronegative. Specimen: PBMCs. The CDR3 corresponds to CASSPQGATEAFF. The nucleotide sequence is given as TGTGCCAGCAGCCCACAGGGGGCTACTGAAGCTTTCTTT.